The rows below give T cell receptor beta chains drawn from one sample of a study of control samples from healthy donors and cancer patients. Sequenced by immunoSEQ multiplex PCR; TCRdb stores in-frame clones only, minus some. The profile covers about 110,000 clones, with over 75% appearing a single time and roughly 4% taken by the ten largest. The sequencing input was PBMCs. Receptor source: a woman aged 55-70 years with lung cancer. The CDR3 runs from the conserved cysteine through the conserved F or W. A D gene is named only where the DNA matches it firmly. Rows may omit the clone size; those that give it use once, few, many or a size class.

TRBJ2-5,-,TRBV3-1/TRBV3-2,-,CASSQETQYF,TGTGCCAGCAGCCAAGAGACCCAGTACTTC
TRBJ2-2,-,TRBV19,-,CASLSRLGNTGELFF,TGTGCCAGTTTGAGTCGGTTGGGGAACACCGGGGAGCTGTTTTTT
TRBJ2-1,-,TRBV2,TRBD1,CASSEGQGFYNEQFF,TGTGCCAGCAGTGAAGGACAGGGTTTTTACAATGAGCAGTTCTTC
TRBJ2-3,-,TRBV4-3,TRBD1,CASSQDRATDTQYF,TGCGCCAGCAGCCAGGACAGGGCCACAGATACGCAGTATTTT
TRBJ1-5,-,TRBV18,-,CASSAGTSYSNQPQHF,TGTGCCAGCTCAGCGGGGACCTCCTATAGCAATCAGCCCCAGCATTTT
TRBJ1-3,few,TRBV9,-,CASSGGTVFSGNTIYF,TGTGCCAGCAGCGGAGGGACGGTGTTCTCTGGAAACACCATATATTTT
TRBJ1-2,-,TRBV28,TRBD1,CASILGGGAGYTF,TGTGCCAGCATCCTGGGAGGGGGCGCAGGCTACACCTTC
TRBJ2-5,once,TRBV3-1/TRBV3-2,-,CASSQDRETQYF,TGTGCCAGCAGCCAAGATCGGGAGACCCAGTACTTC
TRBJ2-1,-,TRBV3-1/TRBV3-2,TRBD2,CASSQDGGEEQFF,TGTGCCAGCAGCCAAGATGGGGGGGAAGAGCAGTTCTTC
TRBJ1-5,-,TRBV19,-,CASSMPTSKDSNQPQHF,TGTGCCAGTAGTATGCCAACAAGTAAAGATAGCAATCAGCCCCAGCATTTT
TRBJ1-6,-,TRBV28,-,CASSYQSPLHF,TGTGCCAGCAGCTACCAGTCACCCCTCCACTTT
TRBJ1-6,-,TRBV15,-,CATSADYNSPLHF,TGTGCCACCAGCGCTGATTATAATTCACCCCTCCACTTT
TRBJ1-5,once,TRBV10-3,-,CAISESWYDQPQHF,TGTGCCATCAGTGAGTCATGGTATGATCAGCCCCAGCATTTT
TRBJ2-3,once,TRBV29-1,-,CSVQVSRAGLRSRDTQYF,TGCAGCGTACAAGTCTCCCGGGCGGGACTTCGATCACGGGATACGCAGTATTTT
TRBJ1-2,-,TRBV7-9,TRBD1,CASSPPIQWTGGDGYTF,TGTGCCAGCAGCCCCCCTATCCAGTGGACAGGGGGGGATGGCTACACCTTC
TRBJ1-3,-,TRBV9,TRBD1,CASSVEAQGSKNTIYF,TGTGCCAGCAGCGTAGAGGCACAGGGGAGCAAGAACACCATATATTTT
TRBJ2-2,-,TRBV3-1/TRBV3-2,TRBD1,CASSQGVTGGFRSSTGELFF,TGTGCCAGCAGCCAAGGCGTGACAGGGGGCTTTAGGTCGAGCACCGGGGAGCTGTTTTTT
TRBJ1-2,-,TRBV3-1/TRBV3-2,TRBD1,CASSQLTGQGILGGYTF,TGTGCCAGCAGCCAGTTAACGGGACAGGGTATATTGGGTGGCTACACCTTC
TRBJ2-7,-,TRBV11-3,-,CASRDRTYEQYF,TGTGCCAGCCGGGACCGAACCTACGAGCAGTACTTC
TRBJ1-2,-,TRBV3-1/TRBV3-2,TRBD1,CASSQGGQDGYTF,TGTGCCAGCAGCCAGGGGGGACAGGATGGCTACACCTTC
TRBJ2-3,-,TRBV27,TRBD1,CASSQNRQGPSTDTQYF,TGTGCCAGCAGTCAGAATCGACAGGGGCCCAGCACAGATACGCAGTATTTT
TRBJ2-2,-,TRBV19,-,CASRGTSFYDSYTGELFF,TGTGCCAGTAGAGGGACTTCTTTCTATGATTCATACACCGGGGAGCTGTTTTTT
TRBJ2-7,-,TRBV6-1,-,CASSENQLLPLYEQYF,TGTGCCAGCAGTGAAAATCAACTCCTGCCCCTCTACGAGCAGTACTTC
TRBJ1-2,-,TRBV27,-,CASSRWQGSSNYGYTF,TGTGCCAGCAGCCGGTGGCAGGGTTCGAGTAACTATGGCTACACCTTC
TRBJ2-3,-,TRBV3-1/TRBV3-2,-,CASSQSVFETDTQYF,TGTGCCAGCAGCCAGTCCGTCTTTGAAACAGATACGCAGTATTTT
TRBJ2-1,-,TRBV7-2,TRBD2,CASSARQRGSYNEQFF,TGTGCCAGCAGCGCCAGGCAGCGGGGTTCATACAATGAGCAGTTCTTC
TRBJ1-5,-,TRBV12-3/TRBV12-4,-,CASSLTVDQPQHF,TGTGCCAGCAGTTTAACCGTCGATCAGCCCCAGCATTTT
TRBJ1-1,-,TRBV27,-,CASSLRTEGREAFF,TGTGCCAGCAGTTTGAGAACGGAGGGGAGGGAAGCTTTCTTT
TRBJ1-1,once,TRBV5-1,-,CASSPNMQGFTEAFF,TGCGCCAGCAGCCCGAACATGCAGGGGTTCACTGAAGCTTTCTTT
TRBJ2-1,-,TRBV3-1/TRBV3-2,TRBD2,CASSLDGRDYNEQFF,TGTGCCAGCAGTCTAGACGGGAGGGACTACAATGAGCAGTTCTTC
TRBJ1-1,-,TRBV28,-,CATHAMAEAFF,TGTGCCACTCATGCCATGGCTGAAGCTTTCTTT
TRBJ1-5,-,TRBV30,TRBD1,CAWMAQGAAQPQHF,TGTGCCTGGATGGCACAGGGGGCAGCACAGCCCCAGCATTTT
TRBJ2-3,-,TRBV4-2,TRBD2,CASSQEPGLAGGTDTQYF,TGTGCCAGCAGCCAAGAGCCGGGACTAGCGGGGGGCACAGATACGCAGTATTTT
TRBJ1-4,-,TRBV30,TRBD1,CAWSVSGGGGEKLFF,TGTGCCTGGAGTGTTTCAGGGGGTGGAGGTGAAAAACTGTTTTTT
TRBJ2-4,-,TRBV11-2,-,CASSSHLTDVAKNIQYF,TGTGCCAGCAGCTCCCACCTTACAGACGTAGCCAAAAACATTCAGTACTTC
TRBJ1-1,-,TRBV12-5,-,CASGNIREGQGEAFF,TGTGCTAGTGGCAACATTCGGGAGGGGCAGGGAGAAGCTTTCTTT
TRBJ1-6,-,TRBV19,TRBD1,CASSRDSYNSPLHF,TGTGCCAGTAGTAGGGACAGCTATAATTCACCCCTCCACTTT
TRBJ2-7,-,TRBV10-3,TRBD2,CATTGTSGGYEQYF,TGTGCCACTACAGGGACTAGCGGGGGCTACGAGCAGTACTTC
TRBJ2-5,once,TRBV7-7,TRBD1,CASSKDRAGGAAQYF,TGTGCTAGCTCAAAGGACAGGGCTGGGGGTGCGGCCCAGTACTTC
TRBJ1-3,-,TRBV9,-,CASSGTGWGNTIYF,TGTGCCAGCAGCGGAACAGGGTGGGGAAACACCATATATTTT
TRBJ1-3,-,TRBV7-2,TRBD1,CASSFWTGGNTIYF,TGTGCCAGCAGCTTTTGGACAGGTGGAAACACCATATATTTT
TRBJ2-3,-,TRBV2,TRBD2,CASSVWGESGNVADTQYF,TGTGCCAGCAGTGTCTGGGGGGAGAGCGGGAATGTTGCAGATACGCAGTATTTT
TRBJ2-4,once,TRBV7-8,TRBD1,CASSFRTGYTNIQYF,TGTGCCAGCAGCTTCCGGACAGGGTATACAAACATTCAGTACTTC
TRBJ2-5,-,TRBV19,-,CASSSRPGETQYF,TGTGCCAGTAGTAGCCGCCCTGGCGAGACCCAGTACTTC
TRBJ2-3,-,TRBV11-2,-,CASSPSTDTQYF,TGTGCCAGCAGCCCCAGCACAGATACGCAGTATTTT
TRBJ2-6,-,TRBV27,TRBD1,CASSTDRVTSGANVLTF,TGTGCCAGCAGCACTGACAGGGTAACCTCTGGGGCCAACGTCCTGACTTTC
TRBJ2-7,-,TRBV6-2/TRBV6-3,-,CASSLGTAGAYEQYF,TGTGCCAGCAGTTTGGGGACAGCGGGCGCCTACGAGCAGTACTTC
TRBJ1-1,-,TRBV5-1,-,CASPPAGGANTEAFF,TGCGCCAGCCCGCCGGCGGGGGGGGCAAACACTGAAGCTTTCTTT
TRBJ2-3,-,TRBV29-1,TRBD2,CSATSGDSTDTQYF,TGCAGCGCGACTAGCGGGGATAGCACAGATACGCAGTATTTT
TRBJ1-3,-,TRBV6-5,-,CASSYGVLSGNTIYF,TGTGCCAGCAGTTATGGGGTCCTATCTGGAAACACCATATATTTT
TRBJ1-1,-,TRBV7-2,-,CASSRDNMNTEAFF,TGTGCCAGCAGCAGGGACAATATGAACACTGAAGCTTTCTTT
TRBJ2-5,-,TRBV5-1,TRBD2,CASRDGAGGAGETQYF,TGCGCCAGCAGGGACGGTGCGGGGGGCGCGGGGGAGACCCAGTACTTC
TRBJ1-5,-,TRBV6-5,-,CATGQSNQPQHF,TGTGCCACGGGGCAAAGCAATCAGCCCCAGCATTTT
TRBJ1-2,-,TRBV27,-,CASSLSTAPNYGYTF,TGTGCCAGCAGTTTGAGTACAGCTCCTAACTATGGCTACACCTTC
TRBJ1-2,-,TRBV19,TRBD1,CASSDRGLDGYTF,TGTGCCAGTAGTGACAGGGGGCTCGATGGCTACACCTTC